This note documents a single T cell receptor (beta chain) sequence. Its cognate antigen has yet to be identified. Base qualities are not provided; no much larger clone lies one nucleotide away. The sample comes from a study of CD8 T cells in Susac syndrome (dated by TCRdb to the late 2010s). Study-level background: Whether CD8+ T cell activation and differentiation in Susac syndrome was antigen driven was tested using repertoire sequencing. General study outcomes and caveats: The number of individuals in the TCR sequencing and HLA analysis was acknowledged as relatively small.

Taken from cysteine to phenylalanine, the CDR3 has 14 residues. Left in the record is the CDR3 DNA by itself, 42 bases read in frame from the first base. Ends trimmed: V by 7 bases, J by 4 bases; bases unmatched to a gene: 10. According to the germline V gene, CDR1 reads SQVTM and CDR2 reads ANQGSEA. Peripheral blood CD8+ and CD4+ T cells from healthy donors, Susac syndrome patients and multiple sclerosis patients were profiled using high-throughput TCR beta sequencing. Healthy donors were age- and sex-matched controls. Bulk CD8+ and CD4+ T cells were purified by magnetic negative isolation, whereas CD8+ TEMRA cells were enriched by FACS. Blood was collected in EDTA tubes and processed within 24 hours, with PBMCs isolated through density gradient centrifugation. PBMCs destined for TCR sequencing were cryopreserved in liquid nitrogen and later thawed in a 37 °C water bath. The sorted or isolated CD4+, CD8+ and CD8+ TEMRA cells reached a purity of at least 90%.

RNA was extracted using the RNeasy kit, and about 0.45 to 1 ug of the RNA was reverse transcribed with random hexamers. TCR beta CDR3 regions were amplified with the immunoSEQ multiplex PCR assay covering 54 Vbeta and 13 Jbeta segments. PCR amplification bias was corrected by using a synthetic template baseline for primer optimization and computational correction. From the authors' description of their analysis: Reads were annotated to V, D and J genes according to IMGT and were analyzed with immunoSEQ Analyzer, with only productive sequences retained. Clonality was computed as one minus Shannon entropy normalized by log2 of the number of productive unique sequences. Public and private clones were assessed among the 100 most prevalent clones of each patient and control. Susac-specific clones were defined as absent from healthy and MS cohorts, 1052 published viral clones and other ImmuneACCESS disease sequences. The public reads were reprocessed in TCRdb via fastp at Q25 and MiXCR, keeping in-frame beta chains. Each CDR3 protein gets just one entry, which takes the most common genes and DNA from the rows behind it. What appears here as the V and J calls and clone size reflects TCRdb's work, not the paper's. Across this sample there are roughly 130,000 distinct CDR3 sequences, with about 95% seen only once. The ten largest clones capture around 0.12% of the sample.

The rearranged chain carries TRBV29-1 and TRBJ1-1, and 9 junction bases match TRBD1. Sample: CD4+ T cells from PBMCs. This receptor was identified in a human donor in good health. The nucleotide sequence is TGCAGCGCCCTCACTACAGGGGGCATCACTGAAGCTTTCTTT. It translates as CSALTTGGITEAFF.